The entry that follows covers one T cell receptor beta chain sequence. V gave up 8 bases and J gave up 3 bases, with 18 bases separating them. This CDR3 region has 15 residues. Germline V gives CDR1 SGHAT, CDR2 FQDESV (reference sequence). This entry is derived from a study of shared T cell receptors in the human thymus. Clones were sequenced by immunoSEQ multiplex PCR, and TCRdb holds only the in-frame ones, with some missing. The sample contains 500,000 to 850,000 clones, roughly 86% of which appear only once. This sample also appeared in a second study, on human thymus T cells. That source notes: Corrective heart surgery yielded the resections from which the thymus tissue came. Usage of V and J genes appeared biased in thymic and blood repertoires. Related research described thymic repertoires that were highly overlapping among unrelated individuals.

The chain is built from TRBV11-1 and TRBJ2-3, with D uncertain. This clonotype was obtained from a boy under two years old with a congenital heart defect. The sequenced sample was thymocytes. The DNA of the CDR3 is TGTGCCAGCCCCCCATACGCCGGAGAGACAGATACGCAGTATTTT. Translated, it gives CASPPYAGETDTQYF. Based on the CDR3 plus reference TRBV11-1 and TRBJ2-3, the full variable domain is EAEVAQSPRYKITEKSQAVAFWCDPISGHATLYWYRQILGQGPELLVQFQDESVVDDSQLPKDRFSAERLKGVDSTLKIQPAELGDSAMYLCASPPYAGETDTQYFGPGTRLTVL.